There are a few counts of the clone carrying this T cell receptor (beta chain). Its antigen is not known. A second roughly 7 to 12 cycle PCR used barcoded and J-beta primers. Sequencing recovered at least 3 million CDR3-containing paired-end reads from each sample. TCRdb re-analysed the 5' RACE reads in MiXCR, keeping a single row per CDR3 protein. The sample lists about 1.6 million distinct CDR3 sequences, 30% to 40% occurring once. The data stem from a study of blood T cells in healthy people across ages. Study-wide findings and caveats: Older individuals had lower TCR beta diversity per million T cells (the decline was roughly linear).

V lost 7 bases and J lost 7; bases outside the gene matches: 10. CDR3 length: 14 amino acids. The germline V gene encodes CDR1 MNHEY and CDR2 SMNVEV (reference sequence). The source material was blood. This clonotype was obtained from a young woman in good health. The rearrangement links TRBV27 to TRBJ2-1; 7 bases are a match to TRBD1. The CDR3 DNA is TGTGCCAGCAAAACGACAGGGTATTATAATGAGCAGTTCTTC. Protein sequence: CASKTTGYYNEQFF.